What follows describes a single T cell receptor (beta chain). Method: immunoSEQ multiplex PCR; TCRdb's copy keeps in-frame clones and lacks some. The sample yields 300,000 to 400,000 clones, approximately 90% seen once. The source of the sample is a study of blood T cell repertoires in COVID-19. Study-wide context: The study drew acute and convalescent COVID-19 samples from the United States, Italy and Spain. PBMCs, B-cell-depleted T cells, or T cells provided the cDNA or gDNA that made up the material.

The CDR3 is made up of 15 amino acids. V was cut by 5 bases and J by 2 bases, with 14 bases left in between. Germline V CDR1 and CDR2: MRHNA, SNTAGT. The sequence was obtained from a man aged 25 to 40 with COVID-19, enrolled during active disease. The sequenced material came from peripheral blood. The chain couples TRBV6-4 to TRBJ2-3; D is uncertain. The CDR3 sequence: CASSTGETNTDTQYF. The CDR3 DNA reads TGTGCCAGCAGTACCGGAGAAACTAACACAGATACGCAGTATTTT.